These 2 T cell receptor beta chains were sequenced from one sample in a study of T cell responses to AZD1222 COVID-19 vaccine. This table comes from immunoSEQ multiplex PCR, and its TCRdb copy is limited to in-frame clones, with some not included. In the table there are about 170,000 clones, 70% to 90% of which are singletons. Here the sequenced sample was peripheral blood, taken 28 days after the second dose of the MenACWY control vaccine. The receptor source for this set is an adult who received the MenACWY meningococcal vaccine as a control.

The CDR3 sequence is CASSLSGTPLNTEAFF. CDR3 sequence (DNA): TGCGCCAGCAGCTTGAGTGGCACACCCTTGAACACTGAAGCTTTCTTT. The rearrangement uses TRBV5-1 and TRBJ1-1; D not resolved. Germline CDR1 reads SGHRS; CDR2 reads YFSETQ. This CDR3 has 16 amino acids. V lost 1 base to trimming and J lost 0 bases, with 13 bases between them.

The chain couples TRBV27 to TRBJ1-1; D ambiguous. The V end lost 6 bases, the J end lost 5 bases, and 10 bases lay between the germline ends. The CDR3 contains 12 residues. Germline-derived CDR1 and CDR2 are MNHEY and SMNVEV (reference sequence). In DNA, the CDR3 is TGTGCCAGCAGCTGGGATGGGACTGAAGCTTTCTTT. It yields the protein CASSWDGTEAFF.